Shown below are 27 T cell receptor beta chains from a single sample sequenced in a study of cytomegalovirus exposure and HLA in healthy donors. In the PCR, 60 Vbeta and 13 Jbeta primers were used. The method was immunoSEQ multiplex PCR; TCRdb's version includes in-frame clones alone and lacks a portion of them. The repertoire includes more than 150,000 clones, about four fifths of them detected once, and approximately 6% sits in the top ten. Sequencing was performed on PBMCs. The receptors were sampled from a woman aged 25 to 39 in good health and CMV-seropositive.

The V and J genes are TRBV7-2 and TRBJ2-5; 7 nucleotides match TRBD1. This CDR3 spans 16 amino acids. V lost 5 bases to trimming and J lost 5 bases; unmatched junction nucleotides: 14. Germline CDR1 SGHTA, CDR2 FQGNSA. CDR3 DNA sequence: TGTGCCAGCAGCGGAAACTTCGGACAGGTGGTGGAGACCCAGTACTTC. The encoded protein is CASSGNFGQVVETQYF.

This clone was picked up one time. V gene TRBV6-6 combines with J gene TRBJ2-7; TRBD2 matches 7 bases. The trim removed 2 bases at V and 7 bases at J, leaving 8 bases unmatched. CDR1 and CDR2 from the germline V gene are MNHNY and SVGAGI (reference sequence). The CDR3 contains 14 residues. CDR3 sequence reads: CASSYEAARGEQYF. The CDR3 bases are TGTGCCAGCAGTTACGAAGCGGCGCGGGGGGAGCAGTACTTC.

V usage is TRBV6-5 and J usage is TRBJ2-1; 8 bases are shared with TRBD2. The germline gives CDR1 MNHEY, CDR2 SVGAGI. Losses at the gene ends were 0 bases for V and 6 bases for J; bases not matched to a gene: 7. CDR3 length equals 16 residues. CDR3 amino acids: CASSYSIGSGVNEQFF. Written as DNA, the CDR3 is TGTGCCAGCAGTTACTCGATTGGTAGCGGGGTCAATGAGCAGTTCTTC.

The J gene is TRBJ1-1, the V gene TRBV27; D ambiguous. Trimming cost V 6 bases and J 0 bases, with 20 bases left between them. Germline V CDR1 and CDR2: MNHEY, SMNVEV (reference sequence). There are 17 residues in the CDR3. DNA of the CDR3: TGTGCCAGCAGCCGCCGGAGGGAGCAATACATGAACACTGAAGCTTTCTTT. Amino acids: CASSRRREQYMNTEAFF.

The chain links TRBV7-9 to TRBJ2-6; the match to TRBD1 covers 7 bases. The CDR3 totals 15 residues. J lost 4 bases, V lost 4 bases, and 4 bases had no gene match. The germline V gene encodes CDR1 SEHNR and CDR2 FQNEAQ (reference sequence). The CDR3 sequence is CASSSTGAGANVLTF. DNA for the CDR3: TGTGCCAGCAGCTCAACAGGGGCCGGGGCCAACGTCCTGACTTTC.

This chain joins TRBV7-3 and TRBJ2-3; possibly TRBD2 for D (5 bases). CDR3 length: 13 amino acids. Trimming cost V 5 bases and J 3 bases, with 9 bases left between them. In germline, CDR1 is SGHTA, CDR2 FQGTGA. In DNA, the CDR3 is TGTGCCAGCAGCGTCGAGCGGACAGATACGCAGTATTTT. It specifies CASSVERTDTQYF.

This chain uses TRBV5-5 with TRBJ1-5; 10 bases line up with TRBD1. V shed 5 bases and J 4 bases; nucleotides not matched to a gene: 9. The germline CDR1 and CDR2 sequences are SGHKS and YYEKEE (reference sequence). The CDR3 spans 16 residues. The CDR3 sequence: CASSPTGGLSNQPQHF. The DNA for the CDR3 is TGTGCCAGCAGTCCGACAGGGGGCCTTTCAAATCAGCCCCAGCATTTT.

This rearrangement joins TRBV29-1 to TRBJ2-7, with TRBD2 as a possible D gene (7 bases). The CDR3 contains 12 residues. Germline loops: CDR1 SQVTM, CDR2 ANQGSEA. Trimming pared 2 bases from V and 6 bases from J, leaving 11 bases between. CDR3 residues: CSVETGRAEQYF. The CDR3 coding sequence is TGCAGCGTTGAAACAGGGAGGGCCGAGCAGTACTTC.

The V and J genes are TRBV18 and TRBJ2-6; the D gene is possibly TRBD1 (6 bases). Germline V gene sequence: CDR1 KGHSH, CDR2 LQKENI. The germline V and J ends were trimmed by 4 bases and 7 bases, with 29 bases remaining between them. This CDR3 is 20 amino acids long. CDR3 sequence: CASSLPTPPYEGHFANVLTF. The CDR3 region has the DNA TGTGCCAGCTCACTCCCCACTCCACCCTACGAGGGACACTTCGCCAACGTCCTGACTTTC.

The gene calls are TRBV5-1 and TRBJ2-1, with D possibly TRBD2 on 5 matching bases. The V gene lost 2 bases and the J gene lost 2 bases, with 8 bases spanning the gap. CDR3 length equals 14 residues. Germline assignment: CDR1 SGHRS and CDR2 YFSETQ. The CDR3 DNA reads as TGCGCCAGCAGCTTAGCGGATGCCTACAATGAGCAGTTCTTC. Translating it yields CASSLADAYNEQFF.

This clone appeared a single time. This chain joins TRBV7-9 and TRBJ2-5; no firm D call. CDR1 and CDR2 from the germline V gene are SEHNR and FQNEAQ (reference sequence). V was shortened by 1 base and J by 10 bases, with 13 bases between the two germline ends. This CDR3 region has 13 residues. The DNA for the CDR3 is TGTGCCAGCAGCTTAGAAAAACGCGGAAGCCAGTACTTC. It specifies CASSLEKRGSQYF.

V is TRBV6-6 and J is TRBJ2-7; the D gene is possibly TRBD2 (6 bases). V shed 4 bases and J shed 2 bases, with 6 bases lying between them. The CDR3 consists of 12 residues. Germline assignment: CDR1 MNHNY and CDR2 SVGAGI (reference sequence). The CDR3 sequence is CASSSGAYEQYF. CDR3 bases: TGTGCCAGCAGTTCGGGGGCCTACGAGCAGTACTTC.

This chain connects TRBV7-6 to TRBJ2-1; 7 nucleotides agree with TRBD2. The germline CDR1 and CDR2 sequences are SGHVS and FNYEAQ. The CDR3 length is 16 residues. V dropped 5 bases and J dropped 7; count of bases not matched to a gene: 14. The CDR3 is CASSLPGGRVFNEQFF. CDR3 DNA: TGTGCCAGCAGCCTTCCAGGCGGGAGAGTCTTTAATGAGCAGTTCTTC.

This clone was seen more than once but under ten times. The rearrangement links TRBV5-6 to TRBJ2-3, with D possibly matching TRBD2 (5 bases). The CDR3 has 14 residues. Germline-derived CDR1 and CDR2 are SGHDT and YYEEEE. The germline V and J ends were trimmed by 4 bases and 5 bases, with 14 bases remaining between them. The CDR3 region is CASSQWPRGDTQYF. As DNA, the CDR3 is TGTGCCAGCAGCCAATGGCCCCGGGGAGATACGCAGTATTTT.

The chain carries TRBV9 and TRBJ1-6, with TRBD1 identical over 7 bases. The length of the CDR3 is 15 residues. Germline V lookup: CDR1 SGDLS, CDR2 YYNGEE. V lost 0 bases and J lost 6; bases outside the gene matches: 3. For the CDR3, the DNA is TGTGCCAGCAGCGTAGGGGACAGCAGTAATTCACCCCTCCACTTT. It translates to CASSVGDSSNSPLHF.

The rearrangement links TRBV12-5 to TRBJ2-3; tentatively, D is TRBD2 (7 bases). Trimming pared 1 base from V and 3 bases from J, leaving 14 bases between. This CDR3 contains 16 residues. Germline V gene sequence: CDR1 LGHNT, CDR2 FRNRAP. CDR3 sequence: CASGLGVGGGTDTQYF. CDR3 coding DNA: TGTGCTAGTGGTTTGGGGGTGGGAGGGGGAACAGATACGCAGTATTTT. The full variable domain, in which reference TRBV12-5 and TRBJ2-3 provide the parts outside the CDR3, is DARVTQTPRHKVTEMGQEVTMRCQPILGHNTVFWYRQTMMQGLELLAYFRNRAPLDDSGMPKDRFSAEMPDATLATLKIQPSEPRDSAVYFCASGLGVGGGTDTQYFGPGTRLTVL.

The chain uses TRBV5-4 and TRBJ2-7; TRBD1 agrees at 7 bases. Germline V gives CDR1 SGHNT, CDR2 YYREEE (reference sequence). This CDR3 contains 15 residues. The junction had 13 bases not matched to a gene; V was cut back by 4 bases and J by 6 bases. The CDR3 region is CASSPQGVVNSEQYF. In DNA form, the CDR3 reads TGTGCCAGCAGCCCCCAGGGGGTGGTGAATAGCGAGCAGTACTTC.

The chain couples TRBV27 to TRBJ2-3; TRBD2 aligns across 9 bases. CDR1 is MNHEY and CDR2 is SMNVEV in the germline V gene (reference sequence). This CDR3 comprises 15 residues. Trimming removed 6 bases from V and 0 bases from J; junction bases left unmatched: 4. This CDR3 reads CASSLGTSSTDTQYF. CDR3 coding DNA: TGTGCCAGCAGCCTAGGGACTAGCAGCACAGATACGCAGTATTTT.

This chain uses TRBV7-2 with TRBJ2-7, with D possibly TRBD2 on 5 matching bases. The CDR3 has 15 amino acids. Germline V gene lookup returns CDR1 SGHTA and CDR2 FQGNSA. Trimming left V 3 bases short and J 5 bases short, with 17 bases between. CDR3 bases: TGTGCCAGCAGCTTTACGAGGGCGAGGTACGACGAGCAGTACTTC. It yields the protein CASSFTRARYDEQYF. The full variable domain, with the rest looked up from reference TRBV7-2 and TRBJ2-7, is GAGVSQSPSNKVTEKGKDVELRCDPISGHTALYWYRQSLGQGLEFLIYFQGNSAPDKSGLPSDRFSAERTGGSVSTLTIQRTQQEDSAVYLCASSFTRARYDEQYFGPGTRLTVT.

The CDR3 DNA follows: TGTGCCAGCAGTAGGAGCAACACTGAAGCTTTCTTT. Translating it yields CASSRSNTEAFF. The chain has TRBV6-5 and TRBJ1-1; D gene ambiguous. Deletions cut 5 bases from V and 2 bases from J, with 6 bases between. The CDR3 covers 12 residues. The germline gives CDR1 MNHEY, CDR2 SVGAGI.

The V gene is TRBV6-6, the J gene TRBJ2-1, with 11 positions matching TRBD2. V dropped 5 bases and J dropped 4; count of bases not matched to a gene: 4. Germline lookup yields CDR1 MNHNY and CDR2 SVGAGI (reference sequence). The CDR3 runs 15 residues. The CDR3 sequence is CASSIAGGGYNEQFF. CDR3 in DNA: TGTGCCAGCAGTATAGCGGGAGGGGGTTACAATGAGCAGTTCTTC.

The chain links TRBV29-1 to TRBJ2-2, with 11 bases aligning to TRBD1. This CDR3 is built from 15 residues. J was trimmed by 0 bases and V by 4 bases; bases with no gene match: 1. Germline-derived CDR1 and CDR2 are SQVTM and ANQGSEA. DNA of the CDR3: TGCAGCGTTGTGGGACAGGGGGCGAACACCGGGGAGCTGTTTTTT. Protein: CSVVGQGANTGELFF.

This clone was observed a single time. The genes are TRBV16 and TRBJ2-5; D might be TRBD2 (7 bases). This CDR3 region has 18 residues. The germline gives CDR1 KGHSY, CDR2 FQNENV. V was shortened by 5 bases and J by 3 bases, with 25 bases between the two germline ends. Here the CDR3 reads CASSWSAGAVPKEETQYF. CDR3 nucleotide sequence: TGTGCCAGCAGCTGGTCCGCGGGGGCCGTCCCGAAGGAAGAGACCCAGTACTTC.

CDR3 loop: CASGWSFQETQYF. The DNA of the CDR3 is TGTGCTAGTGGTTGGAGTTTCCAAGAGACCCAGTACTTC. The V and J genes are TRBV12-5 and TRBJ2-5; D not certain. V was cut by 4 bases and J by 1 base, with 7 bases left in between. CDR3 length: 13 residues. The V gene's germline CDR1 is LGHNT and CDR2 FRNRAP. Supplemented by reference TRBV12-5 and TRBJ2-5, the full variable domain reads DARVTQTPRHKVTEMGQEVTMRCQPILGHNTVFWYRQTMMQGLELLAYFRNRAPLDDSGMPKDRFSAEMPDATLATLKIQPSEPRDSAVYFCASGWSFQETQYFGPGTRLLVL.

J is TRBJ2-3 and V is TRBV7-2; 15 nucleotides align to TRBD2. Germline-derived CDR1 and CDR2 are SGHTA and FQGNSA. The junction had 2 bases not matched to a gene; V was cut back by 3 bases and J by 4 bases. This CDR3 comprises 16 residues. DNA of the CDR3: TGTGCCAGCAGCTTGGGACTAGCGGGGGGTGCAGATACGCAGTATTTT. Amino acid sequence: CASSLGLAGGADTQYF. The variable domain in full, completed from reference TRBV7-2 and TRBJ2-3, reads GAGVSQSPSNKVTEKGKDVELRCDPISGHTALYWYRQSLGQGLEFLIYFQGNSAPDKSGLPSDRFSAERTGGSVSTLTIQRTQQEDSAVYLCASSLGLAGGADTQYFGPGTRLTVL.

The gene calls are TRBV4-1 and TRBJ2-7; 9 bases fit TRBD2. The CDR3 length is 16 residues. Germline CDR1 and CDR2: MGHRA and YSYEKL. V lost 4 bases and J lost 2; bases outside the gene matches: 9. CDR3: CASSPIAGVSAYEQYF. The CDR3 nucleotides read TGCGCCAGCAGCCCCATAGCGGGAGTCTCCGCCTACGAGCAGTACTTC.

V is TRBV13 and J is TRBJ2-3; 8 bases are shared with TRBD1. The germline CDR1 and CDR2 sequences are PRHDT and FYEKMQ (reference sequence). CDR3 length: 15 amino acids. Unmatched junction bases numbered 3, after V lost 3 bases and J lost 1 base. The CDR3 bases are TGTGCCAGCAGCTTTACAGGGGGTGGCACAGATACGCAGTATTTT. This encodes CASSFTGGGTDTQYF.